One and the same sample provided the 7 T cell receptor beta chains below, sequenced in a study of blood T cell repertoires in COVID-19. This table comes from immunoSEQ multiplex PCR, and its TCRdb copy is limited to in-frame clones, with some not included. The table lists tens of thousands of clones, around 80% of them singletons. Material: peripheral blood. The receptors come from a human donor in a cohort sampled during active COVID-19.

CDR3 protein: CASSNQGLYEQYF. In DNA form, the CDR3 reads TGTGCCAGCAGTAATCAGGGTTTATACGAGCAGTACTTC. V and J are TRBV6-6 and TRBJ2-7; D possibly corresponds to TRBD1 (5 bases). Germline V CDR1 and CDR2: MNHNY, SVGAGI (reference sequence). This CDR3 spans 13 amino acids. Trimming removed 5 bases at V and 4 bases at J, with 12 bases between.

The rearrangement joins TRBV11-3 to TRBJ2-2; maybe TRBD2 (7 bases). CDR1 is SGHNT, CDR2 YENEEA, per germline. The CDR3 loop spans 17 amino acids. V was cut by 0 bases and J by 1 base, with 12 bases left in between. CDR3 amino acids: CASSLDRGGLNTGELFF. The CDR3 coding sequence is TGTGCCAGCAGCTTAGATAGGGGGGGCTTGAACACCGGGGAGCTGTTTTTT. Complete variable domain (other parts from reference TRBV11-3 and TRBJ2-2): EAGVVQSPRYKIIEKKQPVAFWCNPISGHNTLYWYLQNLGQGPELLIRYENEEAVDDSQLPKDRFSAERLKGVDSTLKIQPAELGDSAVYLCASSLDRGGLNTGELFFGEGSRLTVL.

The chain has TRBV11-2 and TRBJ2-5; TRBD2 matches at 7 bases. CDR3 size: 12 residues. V lost 4 bases, J lost 5 bases, and 1 base stayed unmatched. Germline CDR1 SGHAT, CDR2 FQNNGV. The CDR3 spells CASSWREETQYF. CDR3 DNA sequence: TGTGCCAGCAGCTGGCGGGAGGAGACCCAGTACTTC.

The chain has TRBV28 and TRBJ2-6; D uncertain. This CDR3 has 14 amino acids. Germline CDR1 is MDHEN and CDR2 is SYDVKM. Deletions cut 3 bases from V and 5 bases from J, with 8 bases between. The CDR3 DNA reads TGTGCCAGCAGTTTGAGTCGGTGGGCCAACGTCCTGACTTTC. Translating it yields CASSLSRWANVLTF. Combining the CDR3 with reference TRBV28 and TRBJ2-6 gives the whole variable domain DVKVTQSSRYLVKRTGEKVFLECVQDMDHENMFWYRQDPGLGLRLIYFSYDVKMKEKGDIPEGYSVSREKKERFSLILESASTNQTSMYLCASSLSRWANVLTFGAGSRLTVL.

This clone was observed a handful of times. This rearrangement joins TRBV18 to TRBJ1-2, with 7 bases lining up with TRBD1. V shed 6 bases, J shed 8 bases, and the junction held 9 bases outside the gene matches. This CDR3 contains 13 residues. Germline CDR1 is KGHSH and CDR2 is LQKENI. CDR3 nucleotides: TGTGCCAGCTCCCCTGAGGGGGCGCGGGGCTACACCTTC. It specifies CASSPEGARGYTF.

This CDR3 reads CASSQDNGGGPAGELFF. CDR3 in DNA: TGTGCCAGCAGCCAAGATAATGGGGGAGGGCCGGCCGGGGAGCTGTTTTTT. The V and J genes are TRBV4-2 and TRBJ2-2, with TRBD2 identical over 7 bases. CDR1 is LGHNA, CDR2 YNFKEQ, per germline. Trimming took 0 bases from V and 6 from J; bases not matched to a gene: 10. The CDR3 is made up of 17 amino acids.

The V gene is TRBV9, the J gene TRBJ2-1; no clear D. The CDR3 covers 11 residues. CDR1 and CDR2 from the germline V gene are SGDLS and YYNGEE. Trimming left V 9 bases short and J 5 bases short, with 9 bases between. The CDR3 protein is CAILVHNEQFF. Here the CDR3 DNA reads TGTGCCATTCTTGTTCACAATGAGCAGTTCTTC.